The 26 T cell receptor beta chains given below trace back to one sample, sequenced in a study of human T cells and chemical hapten exposure (TCRdb year 2021). The method behind the library was RACE. TCRdb names NextSeq 500 as the instrument used. TCRdb ran its own pipeline on the public reads, namely fastp trimming at Q25 and MiXCR clone calling, and kept in-frame beta chains. Rows with one shared CDR3 protein collapse into an entry with the most common genes and DNA. The sample table contains 180,000 or so distinct CDR3 sequences; only one count was recorded for roughly 15% of them. The ten largest clonotypes hold approximately 1.5% of the sample. The meaning of the sample's time point label: patch test 1, 2 weeks after DPC sensitization. The treatment or condition label corresponds to: therapeutic diphenylcyclopropenone sensitization with weekly scalp DPC. Sequencing was performed on whole blood, taken in connection with sensitization to the hapten diphenylcyclopropenone (DPC). The receptors come from a young woman with alopecia areata. Some clones in this sample may be carry-over from other donors' samples.

This clonotype was observed a few times. V is TRBV5-1 and J is TRBJ1-6; TRBD1 matches 9 bases. The CDR3 has 14 amino acids. V was pared by 2 bases and J by 9 bases, with 3 bases of the junction left unmatched. CDR1 is SGHRS and CDR2 is YFSETQ in the germline V gene. CDR3 bases: TGCGCCAGCAGCTTTGGACAGGGGTCTTCACCCCTCCACTTT. Protein sequence: CASSFGQGSSPLHF.

The chain recombines TRBV3-1 with TRBJ2-4; D may be TRBD2 (5 bases). This CDR3 comprises 15 residues. V was clipped by 0 bases and J by 1 base, with 7 bases between them. Germline V CDR1 and CDR2: LGHDT, YNNKEL (reference sequence). CDR3 protein: CASSQDRGAKNIQYF. CDR3 nucleotides: TGTGCCAGCAGCCAAGATAGAGGGGCCAAAAACATTCAGTACTTC.

This clonotype was counted between two and nine times. The chain is built from TRBV5-5 and TRBJ1-2, with no clear D. CDR1 is SGHKS, CDR2 YYEKEE, per germline (reference sequence). The CDR3 runs 15 residues. The V and J ends lost 0 bases and 2 bases respectively, with 11 bases between them. The CDR3 is CASSLVRSGNYGYTF. The CDR3 DNA reads as TGTGCCAGCAGCTTGGTGCGATCGGGCAACTATGGCTACACCTTC.

The rearrangement joins TRBV18 to TRBJ2-1; D gene uncertain. The CDR3 extends over 13 amino acids. V dropped 2 bases and J dropped 5 bases, with 7 bases sitting between them. The germline CDR1 and CDR2 sequences are KGHSH and LQKENI. The CDR3 region is CASSPTVDNEQFF. CDR3 nucleotides: TGTGCCAGCTCACCAACGGTTGACAATGAGCAGTTCTTC.

The chain links TRBV18 to TRBJ1-2, with 7 positions matching TRBD1. CDR1 KGHSH and CDR2 LQKENI come from the germline V gene. The CDR3 covers 16 residues. Germline trimming cut 0 bases from V and 7 bases from J; bases unmatched to any gene: 11. Here the CDR3 reads CASSPPGTASTSGYTF. The CDR3 DNA reads as TGTGCCAGCTCACCACCGGGGACAGCCAGTACTAGTGGCTACACCTTC. Full variable domain (rest looked up from reference TRBV18 and TRBJ1-2): NAGVMQNPRHLVRRRGQEARLRCSPMKGHSHVYWYRQLPEEGLKFMVYLQKENIIDESGMPKERFSAEFPKEGPSILRIQQVVRGDSAAYFCASSPPGTASTSGYTFGSGTRLTVV.

A single count supports this clonotype. The chain carries TRBV10-1 and TRBJ2-1; 7 bases fit TRBD2. Per the germline V gene, CDR1 is WNHNN and CDR2 is SYGVQD (reference sequence). The CDR3 covers 13 residues. Germline trimming cut 8 bases from V and 7 bases from J; bases unmatched to any gene: 8. The CDR3 sequence is CASQGPSGNEQFF. DNA of the CDR3: TGCGCCAGCCAAGGGCCTAGCGGTAATGAGCAGTTCTTC.

The genes are TRBV9 and TRBJ2-2, with D maybe TRBD1 (5 bases). Trimming cost V 4 bases and J 0 bases, with 16 bases left between them. The CDR3 is made up of 17 amino acids. Germline V gene sequence: CDR1 SGDLS, CDR2 YYNGEE. The CDR3: CASSSKGIYANTGELFF. The CDR3 DNA follows: TGTGCCAGCAGCTCAAAGGGGATCTACGCGAACACCGGGGAGCTGTTTTTT.

The sample holds a few counts of this clonotype. The rearrangement joins TRBV28 to TRBJ1-5; TRBD1 is a possible D gene (6 bases). The V and J ends lost 6 bases and 0 bases respectively, with 12 bases between them. This CDR3 is 15 amino acids long. The germline V gene has CDR1 MDHEN and CDR2 SYDVKM. The CDR3 DNA is TGTGCCAGCAGGAGGGGGGCGGGTAGCAATCAGCCCCAGCATTTT. Translation: CASRRGAGSNQPQHF.

This clonotype was detected many times. This chain links TRBV12-3 or TRBV12-4 with TRBJ1-1; TRBD1 might be the D (5 bases). The germline V and J ends were trimmed by 7 bases and 2 bases, with 20 bases remaining between them. The CDR3 covers 16 residues. CDR3 DNA sequence: TGTGCCAGCATCAAAACCCCCGGGGGTATCAACACTGAAGCTTTCTTT. Amino acid sequence: CASIKTPGGINTEAFF.

This chain connects TRBV7-9 to TRBJ2-1, with 8 bases that match TRBD2. Looked up from germline, CDR1 is SEHNR and CDR2 is FQNEAQ (reference sequence). With V trimmed by 5 bases and J by 3 bases, 6 bases remained unmatched. The CDR3 length is 15 residues. The CDR3 nucleotides are TGTGCCAGCAGCCGGCCGGGACTAGACTACAATGAGCAGTTCTTC. This encodes CASSRPGLDYNEQFF.

The chain links TRBV20-1 to TRBJ1-2; possible D gene TRBD1, 6 bases. The germline CDR1 and CDR2 sequences are DFQATT and SNEGSKA (reference sequence). The CDR3 has 12 amino acids. The V end lost 6 bases, the J end lost 13 bases, and 21 bases lay between the germline ends. The CDR3 DNA sequence: TGCAGTGCCCTCACTCGACAGGCCTCGTGCACCTTC. Translating gives CSALTRQASCTF.

This clonotype was seen a handful of times. The gene calls are TRBV3-1 and TRBJ2-1; D unresolved. The germline CDR1 and CDR2 sequences are LGHDT and YNNKEL (reference sequence). The length of the CDR3 is 16 residues. V was clipped by 1 base and J by 3 bases, with 13 bases between them. Here the CDR3 DNA reads TGTGCCAGCAGCCAAGGGTACAGTTTAGACTACAATGAGCAGTTCTTC. Translation: CASSQGYSLDYNEQFF.

This clonotype was recorded a few times. This rearrangement joins TRBV3-1 to TRBJ2-1; D unclear. Trimming stripped 3 bases from V and 12 bases from J, with 24 bases between. This CDR3 spans 16 amino acids. The germline V gene has CDR1 LGHDT and CDR2 YNNKEL (reference sequence). CDR3 loop: CASSQSPGPLGMSQFF. In DNA, the CDR3 is TGTGCCAGCAGCCAGAGCCCGGGCCCCCTAGGCATGTCGCAGTTCTTC.

This clonotype has ten or more counts. The chain is built from TRBV6-6 and TRBJ2-3; D gene ambiguous. V was clipped by 6 bases and J by 4 bases, with 11 bases between them. The CDR3 covers 13 residues. The germline V gene encodes CDR1 MNHNY and CDR2 SVGAGI (reference sequence). The CDR3 here is CASSPPWSDTQYF. CDR3 sequence (DNA): TGTGCCAGCAGCCCTCCCTGGTCAGATACGCAGTATTTT.

This clonotype was picked up a small number of times. J is TRBJ2-2 and V is TRBV4-2; D ambiguous. This CDR3 is 15 amino acids long. In germline, CDR1 is LGHNA, CDR2 YNFKEQ. V lost 4 bases and J lost 1, with 10 bases in between. In nucleotides, the CDR3 is TGTGCCAGCAGCCCACCGAATAAGAACACCGGGGAGCTGTTTTTT. This sequence encodes CASSPPNKNTGELFF.

This clonotype has just a few counts. The rearrangement links TRBV6-5 to TRBJ1-5; 7 bases are a match to TRBD1. V was pared by 6 bases and J by 7 bases, with 9 bases of the junction left unmatched. Germline CDR1 reads MNHEY; CDR2 reads SVGAGI. The CDR3 extends over 14 amino acids. CDR3 residues: CASRKGQDGQPQHF. The DNA of the CDR3 is TGTGCCAGCAGGAAAGGACAGGATGGGCAGCCCCAGCATTTT.

The genes are TRBV20-1 and TRBJ2-1; 10 bases align to TRBD2. The CDR3 has 15 amino acids. CDR1 is DFQATT, CDR2 SNEGSKA, per germline (reference sequence). V shed 6 bases, J shed 5 bases, and the junction held 10 bases outside the gene matches. This CDR3 is CSATPSGGADNEQFF. As DNA, the CDR3 is TGCAGTGCCACCCCCAGCGGGGGGGCCGACAATGAGCAGTTCTTC.

This clonotype was seen more than once but under ten times. The chain combines TRBV21-1 with TRBJ2-5; the table's D call of TRBD2 was not tested on the DNA. TRBV21-1 constitutes a pseudogene. CDR3 length: 14 amino acids. CDR3 DNA: TGTGCCAGCAGCAAAATGCGGAGGCAAGAGACCCAGTACTTC. As protein: CASSKMRRQETQYF.

The genes are TRBV27 and TRBJ1-4; D is possibly TRBD1 (5 bases). Germline CDR1 is MNHEY and CDR2 is SMNVEV (reference sequence). The length of the CDR3 is 14 residues. The V gene lost 6 bases and the J gene lost 3 bases, with 11 bases spanning the gap. The chain's CDR3 is CASSLWGANEKLFF. CDR3 bases: TGTGCCAGCAGCCTGTGGGGGGCTAATGAAAAACTGTTTTTT.

This clonotype was found a few times. J is TRBJ2-4 and V is TRBV19, with D tentatively TRBD1 or TRBD2 (5 bases each). V gave up 3 bases and J gave up 9 bases, with 12 bases separating them. From germline, CDR1 is LNHDA and CDR2 SQIVND (reference sequence). The CDR3 is 13 residues long. This chain's CDR3 is CASSIGGEGIQYF. Here the CDR3 DNA reads TGTGCCAGTAGTATTGGGGGAGAGGGCATTCAGTACTTC.

The chain links TRBV20-1 to TRBJ1-3; D remains unclear. Germline CDR1 reads DFQATT; CDR2 reads SNEGSKA (reference sequence). Trimming cost V 3 bases and J 4 bases, with 7 bases left between them. This CDR3 has 12 residues. The chain's CDR3 is CSASPGGNTIYF. CDR3 coding DNA: TGCAGTGCTAGTCCCGGGGGAAACACCATATATTTT.

This clonotype appeared a few times. The gene calls are TRBV7-2 and TRBJ2-6; D is unclear. V lost 3 bases to trimming and J lost 5 bases, with 14 bases between them. The V gene's germline CDR1 is SGHTA and CDR2 FQGNSA. CDR3 length: 16 residues. Written as DNA, the CDR3 is TGTGCCAGCAGCTTCTACCTAGTGGAGCGGGCCAACGTCCTGACTTTC. Its translation: CASSFYLVERANVLTF.

The rearrangement uses TRBV29-1 and TRBJ1-1; D remains unclear. CDR3 size: 13 residues. Trimming removed 7 bases at V and 1 base at J, with 13 bases between. Germline CDR1 is SQVTM and CDR2 is ANQGSEA. In DNA form, the CDR3 reads TGCAGCGGCTACGGGAGGGAGAACACTGAAGCTTTCTTT. It codes for CSGYGRENTEAFF.

This rearrangement joins TRBV5-4 to TRBJ2-1; 9 bases map to TRBD2. J was trimmed by 5 bases and V by 0 bases; bases with no gene match: 9. CDR3 length equals 17 residues. Germline V gene lookup returns CDR1 SGHNT and CDR2 YYREEE (reference sequence). This chain's CDR3 is CASSLVGLAGPHNEQFF. The DNA of the CDR3 is TGTGCCAGCAGCTTGGTGGGCCTAGCGGGGCCTCACAATGAGCAGTTCTTC.

This clonotype occurred a few times. The chain uses TRBV19 and TRBJ2-7; 11 bases agree with TRBD2. Trimming cost V 10 bases and J 2 bases; bases outside gene matches: 13. Germline-derived CDR1 and CDR2 are LNHDA and SQIVND (reference sequence). The CDR3 is 16 residues long. The CDR3 sequence is CATRPGLAVQTYEQYF. The CDR3 DNA reads as TGTGCCACCCGGCCGGGACTAGCGGTTCAGACCTACGAGCAGTACTTC. Together with reference TRBV19 and TRBJ2-7, the CDR3 gives the full variable domain: DGGITQSPKYLFRKEGQNVTLSCEQNLNHDAMYWYRQDPGQGLRLIYYSQIVNDFQKGDIAEGYSVSREKKESFPLTVTSAQKNPTAFYLCATRPGLAVQTYEQYFGPGTRLTVT.

The chain couples TRBV5-1 to TRBJ2-7; D remains ambiguous. Trimming pared 0 bases from V and 2 bases from J, leaving 9 bases between. The germline V gene encodes CDR1 SGHRS and CDR2 YFSETQ. The CDR3 runs 14 residues. The CDR3 DNA is TGCGCCAGCAGCTTGGCCGGGCTCACCTACGAGCAGTACTTC. Protein sequence: CASSLAGLTYEQYF. Looking up the rest from reference TRBV5-1 and TRBJ2-7 gives the full variable domain: KAGVTQTPRYLIKTRGQQVTLSCSPISGHRSVSWYQQTPGQGLQFLFEYFSETQRNKGNFPGRFSGRQFSNSRSEMNVSTLELGDSALYLCASSLAGLTYEQYFGPGTRLTVT.